This T cell receptor (beta chain) was recorded in a study of blood T cell repertoires in COVID-19 (dated by TCRdb to 2019 to 2021). Context from the whole study: Samples from collaborators originated in the United States, Italy and Spain and spanned both the acute and convalescent phases of COVID-19. The material from the prospective study consisted of cDNA or gDNA derived from T cells, B-cell-depleted T cells, or PBMCs. Subjects who had been exposed to COVID-19, were actively infected with it, or had recovered from it provided the deeply sampled blood TCRbeta repertoires that made up the dataset. The repertoires were made available in a free public database intended to serve as a resource for research on the immune response to SARS-CoV-2. The samples were drawn from the first 160 participants of the ongoing ImmuneRACE study and from 1,254 subjects provided by 6 global collaborators. Nearly every sample came with metadata listing a de-identified subject ID, COVID-19 status, age in years and sex. HLA class I and class II types, where available, came from metadata supplied by the sample provider rather than from assay-based typing.

As concerns this clone: Which antigen it targets is not known. No much larger clonotype is one base removed from it; base qualities were not supplied.

Study-wide findings and limitations: How much clinical and demographic metadata was included differed by source and by participant, and the metadata was provided uncurated.

Participants in the prospective study were aged about 18 to 95 years, lived in about two dozen United States geographic areas, and enrolled through a virtual design. Cohort assignment in the prospective study relied on participant-reported clinical history from a screening survey and a study questionnaire. For ImmuneRACE Cohort 3, a participant was defined as recovered based on two consecutive negative NP/OP PCR tests, clearance by a healthcare professional, or resolution of symptoms. In the prospective study, mobile phlebotomists collected whole blood, serum and a nasopharyngeal or oropharyngeal swab from each participant. Participants in the prospective study had the option to provide additional blood draws and questionnaires over a 2-month period. Before DNA extraction, blood samples from the prospective study were shipped at room temperature or frozen. TCRbeta CDR3 regions were amplified from genomic DNA by means of the immunoSEQ Assay, a bias-controlled multiplex PCR. Turning to the authors' computational methods: Nucleated cell counts per sample were estimated from amplification of reference gene primers within the assay. To quantify the absolute abundance of each unique TCRbeta CDR3 rearrangement, sequence reads were collapsed and filtered. Productive Simpson clonality was computed per sample as the square root of Simpson's diversity index over productive rearrangements. TCRdb stores this immuneACCESS table with in-frame sequences only. Part of the clones is absent; in the studies checked, under half of the shortfall reflects unresolved V genes, and no reason is known for the rest. The DNA gave D and trimming, while V, J and clone size come from that table. The sample table records roughly 300,000 clones; 85% of these occur just once. Around 2.5% of the sample comes from the top ten.

This clonotype originated in a woman aged 45 to 65 who had recovered from COVID-19. The sequenced sample was PBMCs or T cells enriched from blood (not recorded which).

The encoded CDR3 is CASSVGVAGGQAAQETQYF. The DNA is TGTGCCAGCAGCGTAGGGGTAGCGGGGGGGCAAGCGGCACAAGAGACCCAGTACTTC. The receptor chain draws on TRBV9 and TRBJ2-5; 11 junctional bases match TRBD2. The CDR3, cysteine through phenylalanine, is 19 amino acids long. Only the CDR3 part of the read is kept: 57 bases, read in frame from the first base. CDR1 is given as SGDLS and CDR2 as YYNGEE, both from the germline V gene. V ends up 0 bases short and J 2 bases short, with an unmatched junction base count of 12.